This T cell receptor beta chain was obtained from a study of CXCR3-negative and CXCR3-positive naive CD8 T cells. Broader study findings: PBMCs showed partially decreased CXCR3 expression after cryopreservation, and most assays used fresh PBMCs. TRB CDR3 properties served as the basis for inferring TCR strength, and surface CD5 was comparable between naive subsets. In naive cells, CXCR3-negative and CXCR3-positive subsets had similar TRBV-TRBJ usage; memory cells differed. Memory CD8+ T cell repertoires were far less diverse than both naive subsets.

This CDR3 has 13 amino acids. With UMI labels, 5' RACE was used to prepare the TRB cDNA libraries. TCRdb derives one entry per CDR3 protein from the 5' RACE reads, leaving out DNA. Its clone listing holds around 50,000 distinct CDR3 sequences. With respect to this clonotype: What it recognizes is unknown.

This clonotype was obtained from a human donor in good health. Some clones in this sample may be carry-over from other donors' samples. The sequencing input was memory CD8+ T cells from blood. The rearrangement joins TRBV12-3 or TRBV12-4 to TRBJ2-7. The CDR3 loop is CASSETSSYEQYF.